The TCR beta chain described here comes from a study of blood T cell repertoires in COVID-19. Study as a whole: The study drew acute and convalescent COVID-19 samples from the United States, Italy and Spain. Sources were T cells, B-cell-depleted T cells, or PBMCs; the material itself was cDNA or gDNA.

This clone was detected only a few times. Original analysis: Amplified reference gene primers provided the basis for estimating nucleated cell counts. Only in-frame clones appear in the TCRdb table, and some are missing; sequencing was by immunoSEQ multiplex PCR. The V and J calls and the clone size are those of that table, but D and trimming were determined from the DNA. In the table there are tens of thousands of clones, over 70% of which are singletons. The receptor was derived from a woman aged 45 to 65 with acute or convalescent COVID-19. The sequenced sample was peripheral blood.

The CDR3 spells CASSIRTANTEAFF. DNA of the CDR3: TGTGCCAGTAGTATCCGGACAGCGAACACTGAAGCTTTCTTT. The chain recombines TRBV19 with TRBJ1-1; D might be TRBD1 (6 bases). Germline-derived CDR1 and CDR2 are LNHDA and SQIVND (reference sequence). Trimming cost V 3 bases and J 1 base, with 9 bases left between them. The CDR3 has 14 amino acids.